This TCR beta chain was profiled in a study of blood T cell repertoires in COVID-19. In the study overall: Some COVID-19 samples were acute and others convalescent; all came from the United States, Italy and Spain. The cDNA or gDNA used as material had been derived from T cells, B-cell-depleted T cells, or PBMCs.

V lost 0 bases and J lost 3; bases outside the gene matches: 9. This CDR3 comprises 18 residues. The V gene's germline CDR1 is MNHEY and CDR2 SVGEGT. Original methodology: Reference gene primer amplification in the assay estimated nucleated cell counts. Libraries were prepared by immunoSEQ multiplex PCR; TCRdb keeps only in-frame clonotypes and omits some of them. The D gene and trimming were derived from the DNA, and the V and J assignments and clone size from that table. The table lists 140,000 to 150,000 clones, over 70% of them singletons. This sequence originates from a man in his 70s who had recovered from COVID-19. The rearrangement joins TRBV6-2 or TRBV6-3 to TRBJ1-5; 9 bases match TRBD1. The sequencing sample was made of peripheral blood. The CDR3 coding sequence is TGTGCCAGCAGTTACTCACCCCGGGGACAGGGTTACAATCAGCCCCAGCATTTT. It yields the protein CASSYSPRGQGYNQPQHF.